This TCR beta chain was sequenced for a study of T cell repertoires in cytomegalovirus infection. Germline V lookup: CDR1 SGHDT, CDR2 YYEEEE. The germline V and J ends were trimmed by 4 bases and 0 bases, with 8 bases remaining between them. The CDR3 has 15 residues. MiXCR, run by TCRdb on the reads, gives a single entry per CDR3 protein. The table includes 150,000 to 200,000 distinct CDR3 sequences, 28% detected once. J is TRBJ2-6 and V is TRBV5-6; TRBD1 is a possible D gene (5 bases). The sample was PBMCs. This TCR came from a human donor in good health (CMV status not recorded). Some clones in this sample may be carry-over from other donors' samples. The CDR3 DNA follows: TGTGCCAGCAGCCCAGGGCCCTCTGGGGCCAACGTCCTGACTTTC. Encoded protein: CASSPGPSGANVLTF.